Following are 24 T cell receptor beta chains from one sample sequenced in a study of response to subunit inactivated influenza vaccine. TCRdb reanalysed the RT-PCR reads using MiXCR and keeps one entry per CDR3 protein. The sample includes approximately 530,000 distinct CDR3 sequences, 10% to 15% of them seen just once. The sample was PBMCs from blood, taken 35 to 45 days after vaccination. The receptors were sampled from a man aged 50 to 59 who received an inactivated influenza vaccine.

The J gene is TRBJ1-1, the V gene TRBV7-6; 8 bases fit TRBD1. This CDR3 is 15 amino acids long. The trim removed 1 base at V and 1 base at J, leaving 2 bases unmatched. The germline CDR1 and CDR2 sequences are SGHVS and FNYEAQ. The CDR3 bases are TGTGCCAGCAGCTTAGGGACAGGGAGGAACACTGAAGCTTTCTTT. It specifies CASSLGTGRNTEAFF.

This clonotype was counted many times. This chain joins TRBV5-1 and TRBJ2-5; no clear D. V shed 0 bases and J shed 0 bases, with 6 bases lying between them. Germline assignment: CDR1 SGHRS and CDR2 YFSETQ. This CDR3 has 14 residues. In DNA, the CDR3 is TGCGCCAGCAGCTTGGGTCAAAACCAAGAGACCCAGTACTTC. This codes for CASSLGQNQETQYF. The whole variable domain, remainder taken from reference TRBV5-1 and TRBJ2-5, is KAGVTQTPRYLIKTRGQQVTLSCSPISGHRSVSWYQQTPGQGLQFLFEYFSETQRNKGNFPGRFSGRQFSNSRSEMNVSTLELGDSALYLCASSLGQNQETQYFGPGTRLLVL.

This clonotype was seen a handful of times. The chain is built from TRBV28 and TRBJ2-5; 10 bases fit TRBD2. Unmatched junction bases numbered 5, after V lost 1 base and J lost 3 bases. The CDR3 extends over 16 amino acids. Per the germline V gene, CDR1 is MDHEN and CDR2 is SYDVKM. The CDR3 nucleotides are TGTGCCAGCAGTTTATTGAGCGGGAGGGCGAAAGAGACCCAGTACTTC. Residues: CASSLLSGRAKETQYF.

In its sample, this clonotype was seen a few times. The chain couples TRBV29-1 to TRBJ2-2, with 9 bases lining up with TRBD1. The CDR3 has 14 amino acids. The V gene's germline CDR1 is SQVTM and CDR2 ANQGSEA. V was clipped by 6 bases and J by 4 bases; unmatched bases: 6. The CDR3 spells CSVNRGPGTGELFF. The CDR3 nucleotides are TGCAGCGTGAACAGGGGGCCTGGCACCGGGGAGCTGTTTTTT.

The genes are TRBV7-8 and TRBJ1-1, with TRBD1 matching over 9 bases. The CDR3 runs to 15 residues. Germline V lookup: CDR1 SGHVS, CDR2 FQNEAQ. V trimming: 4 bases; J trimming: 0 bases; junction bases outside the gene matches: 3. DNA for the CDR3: TGTGCCAGCAGCTGGGGACAGGGAGTGAACACTGAAGCTTTCTTT. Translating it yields CASSWGQGVNTEAFF. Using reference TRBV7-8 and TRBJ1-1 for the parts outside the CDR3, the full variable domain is GAGVSQSPRYKVAKRGQDVALRCDPISGHVSLFWYQQALGQGPEFLTYFQNEAQLDKSGLPSDRFFAERPEGSVSTLKIQRTQQEDSAVYLCASSWGQGVNTEAFFGQGTRLTVV.

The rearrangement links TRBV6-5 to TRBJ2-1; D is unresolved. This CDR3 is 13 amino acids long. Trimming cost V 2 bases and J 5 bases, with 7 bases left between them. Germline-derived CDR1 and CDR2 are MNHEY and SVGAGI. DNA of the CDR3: TGTGCCAGCAGTTACACCAAACACAATGAGCAGTTCTTC. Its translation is CASSYTKHNEQFF.

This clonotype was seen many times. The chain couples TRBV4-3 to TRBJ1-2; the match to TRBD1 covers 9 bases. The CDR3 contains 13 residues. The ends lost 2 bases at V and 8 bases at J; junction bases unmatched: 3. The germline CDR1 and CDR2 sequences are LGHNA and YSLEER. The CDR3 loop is CASSQPDRGGYTF. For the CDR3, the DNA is TGCGCCAGCAGCCAACCGGACAGGGGAGGCTACACCTTC.

CDR3: CASGPDRFYTGELFF. Written as DNA, the CDR3 is TGTGCCAGCGGCCCCGACAGGTTTTACACCGGGGAGCTGTTTTTT. V usage is TRBV12-3 or TRBV12-4 and J usage is TRBJ2-2, with D perhaps matching TRBD1 (6 bases). The CDR3 runs 15 residues. Trimming took off 8 bases at V and 3 bases at J, with 16 bases between the two ends.

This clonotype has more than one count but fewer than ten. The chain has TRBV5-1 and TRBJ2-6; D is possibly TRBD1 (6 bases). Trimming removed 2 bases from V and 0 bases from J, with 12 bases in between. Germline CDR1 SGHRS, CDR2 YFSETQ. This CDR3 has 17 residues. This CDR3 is CASSLSGAASGANVLTF. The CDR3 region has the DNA TGCGCCAGCAGCTTATCAGGGGCAGCCTCTGGGGCCAACGTCCTGACTTTC.

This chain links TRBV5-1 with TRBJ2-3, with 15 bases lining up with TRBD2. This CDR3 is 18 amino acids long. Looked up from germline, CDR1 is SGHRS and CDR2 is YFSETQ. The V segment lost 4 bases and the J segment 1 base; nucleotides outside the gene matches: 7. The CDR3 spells CASSRTGTSGRRTDTQYF. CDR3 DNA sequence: TGCGCCAGCAGCAGGACCGGGACTAGCGGGAGGCGCACAGATACGCAGTATTTT.

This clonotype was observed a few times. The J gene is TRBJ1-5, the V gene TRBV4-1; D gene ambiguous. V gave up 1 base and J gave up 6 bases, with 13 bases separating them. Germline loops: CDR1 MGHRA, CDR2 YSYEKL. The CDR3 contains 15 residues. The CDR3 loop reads CASSQVSGLGQPQHF. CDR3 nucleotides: TGCGCCAGCAGCCAAGTGAGCGGGTTGGGTCAGCCCCAGCATTTT.

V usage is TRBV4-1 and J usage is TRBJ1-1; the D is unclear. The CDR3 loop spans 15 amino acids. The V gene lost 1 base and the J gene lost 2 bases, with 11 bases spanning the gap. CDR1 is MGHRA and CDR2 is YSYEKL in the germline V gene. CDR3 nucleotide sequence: TGCGCCAGCAGCCAAGCTCGGACTGAAAACACTGAAGCTTTCTTT. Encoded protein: CASSQARTENTEAFF.

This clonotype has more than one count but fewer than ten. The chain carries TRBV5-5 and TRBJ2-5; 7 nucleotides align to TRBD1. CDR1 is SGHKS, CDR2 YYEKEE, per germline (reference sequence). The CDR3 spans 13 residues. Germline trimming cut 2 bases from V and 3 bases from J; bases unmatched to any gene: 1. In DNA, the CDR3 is TGTGCCAGCAGCTTTACAGGGGAAGAGACCCAGTACTTC. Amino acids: CASSFTGEETQYF.

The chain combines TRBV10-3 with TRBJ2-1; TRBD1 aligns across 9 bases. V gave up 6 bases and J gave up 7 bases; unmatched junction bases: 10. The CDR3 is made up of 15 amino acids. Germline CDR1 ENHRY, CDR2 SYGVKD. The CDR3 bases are TGTGCCATCAGCAAACGGGACAGGGACCCTAATGAGCAGTTCTTC. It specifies CAISKRDRDPNEQFF.

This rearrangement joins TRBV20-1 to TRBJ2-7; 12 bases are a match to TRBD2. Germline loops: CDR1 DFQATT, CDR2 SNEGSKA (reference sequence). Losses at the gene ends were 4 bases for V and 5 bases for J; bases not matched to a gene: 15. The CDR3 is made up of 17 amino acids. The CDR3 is CSAKPLPTSGRGNEQYF. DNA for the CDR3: TGCAGTGCTAAACCTCTGCCGACTAGCGGGAGAGGGAACGAGCAGTACTTC.

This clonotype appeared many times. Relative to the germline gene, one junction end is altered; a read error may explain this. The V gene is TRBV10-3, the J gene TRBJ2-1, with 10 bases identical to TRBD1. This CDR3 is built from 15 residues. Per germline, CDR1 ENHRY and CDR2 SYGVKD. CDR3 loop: CASSGRTGGPNEQFF. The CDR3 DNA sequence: TGTGCCAGCAGTGGTCGGACAGGGGGTCCTAATGAGCAGTTCTTC.

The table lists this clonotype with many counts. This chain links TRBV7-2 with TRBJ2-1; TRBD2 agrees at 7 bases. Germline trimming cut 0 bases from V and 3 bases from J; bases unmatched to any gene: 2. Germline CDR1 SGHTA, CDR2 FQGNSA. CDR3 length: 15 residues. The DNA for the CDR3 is TGTGCCAGCAGCTTAGCCGGGACTAACTACAATGAGCAGTTCTTC. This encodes CASSLAGTNYNEQFF. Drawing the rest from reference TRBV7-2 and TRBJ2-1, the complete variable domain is GAGVSQSPSNKVTEKGKDVELRCDPISGHTALYWYRQSLGQGLEFLIYFQGNSAPDKSGLPSDRFSAERTGGSVSTLTIQRTQQEDSAVYLCASSLAGTNYNEQFFGPGTRLTVL.

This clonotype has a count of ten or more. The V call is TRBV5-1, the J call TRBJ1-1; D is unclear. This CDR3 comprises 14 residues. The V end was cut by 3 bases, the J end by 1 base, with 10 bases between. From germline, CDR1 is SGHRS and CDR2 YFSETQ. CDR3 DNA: TGCGCCAGCAGCTCCCTTCCAAAGAACACTGAAGCTTTCTTT. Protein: CASSSLPKNTEAFF.

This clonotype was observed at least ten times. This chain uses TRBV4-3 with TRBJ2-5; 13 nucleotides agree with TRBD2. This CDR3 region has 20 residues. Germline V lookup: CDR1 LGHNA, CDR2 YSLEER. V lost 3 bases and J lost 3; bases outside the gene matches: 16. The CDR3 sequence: CASSQGRRTSGGHGEETQYF. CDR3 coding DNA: TGCGCCAGCAGCCAGGGCAGGAGGACTAGCGGGGGCCACGGAGAAGAGACCCAGTACTTC.

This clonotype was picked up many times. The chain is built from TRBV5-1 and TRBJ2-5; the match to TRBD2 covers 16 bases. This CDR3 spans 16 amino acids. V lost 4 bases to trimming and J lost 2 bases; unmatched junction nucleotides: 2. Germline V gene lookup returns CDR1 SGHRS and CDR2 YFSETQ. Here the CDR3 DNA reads TGCGCCAGCAGCGCGGGACTAGCGGGGGGGCAAGAGACCCAGTACTTC. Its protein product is CASSAGLAGGQETQYF.

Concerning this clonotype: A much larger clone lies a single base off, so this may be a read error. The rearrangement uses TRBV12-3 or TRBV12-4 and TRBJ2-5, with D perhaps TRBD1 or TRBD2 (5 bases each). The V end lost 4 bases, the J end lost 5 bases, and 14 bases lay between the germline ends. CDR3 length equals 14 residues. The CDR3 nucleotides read TGTGCCAGCAGTTGGGGGACGCATGGTGAGACCCAGTACTTC. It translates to CASSWGTHGETQYF.

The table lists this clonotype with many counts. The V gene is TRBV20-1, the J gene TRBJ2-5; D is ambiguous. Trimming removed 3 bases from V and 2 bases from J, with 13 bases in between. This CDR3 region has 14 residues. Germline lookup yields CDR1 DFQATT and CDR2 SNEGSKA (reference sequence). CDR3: CSASNTLEQETQYF. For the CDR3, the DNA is TGCAGTGCTAGCAACACTCTGGAACAAGAGACCCAGTACTTC.

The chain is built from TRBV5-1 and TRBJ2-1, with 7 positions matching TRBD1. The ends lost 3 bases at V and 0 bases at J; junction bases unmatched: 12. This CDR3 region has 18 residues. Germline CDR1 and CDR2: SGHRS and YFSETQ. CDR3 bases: TGCGCCAGCAGCTCCATACGGGACAGCGAAATCTCCTACAATGAGCAGTTCTTC. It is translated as CASSSIRDSEISYNEQFF.

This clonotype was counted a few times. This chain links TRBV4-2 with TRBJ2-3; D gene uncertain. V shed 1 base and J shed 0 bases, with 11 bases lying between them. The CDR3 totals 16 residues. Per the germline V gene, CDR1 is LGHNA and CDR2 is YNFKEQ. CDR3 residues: CASSQGVEASTDTQYF. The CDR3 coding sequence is TGTGCCAGCAGCCAAGGGGTTGAGGCGAGCACAGATACGCAGTATTTT.